The 8 T cell receptor beta chains presented below share a single source sample, sequenced in a study of post-analysis software for immune sequencing data. Presence of unique molecular identifiers characterized the TCR beta cDNA libraries. MiXCR, applied by TCRdb to the PCR reads, yields one record per CDR3 protein. The data hold 600,000 to 750,000 distinct CDR3 sequences, with approximately 59% observed a single time. Their antigens are not known. Study conclusions and caveats: There were roughly five TRBV segments more frequent in patients than controls, and TRBV5-6, TRBV5-1 and TRBV20-1 were among them.

Sequencing was done on a sample of blood. The receptors come from a girl under 10 years old with multiple sclerosis.

With regard to this clonotype: One end of the junction fails to match germline, which may point to a read error. The V call is TRBV3-1, the J call TRBJ1-4, with no clear D. Germline lookup yields CDR1 LGHDT and CDR2 YNNKEL (reference sequence). The CDR3 runs to 14 residues. CDR3 loop: CASSPAGTNEKLFF. CDR3 nucleotides: TGTGCCAGTAGCCCCGCGGGGACTAATGAAAAACTGTTTTTT.

The chain recombines TRBV6-1 with TRBJ2-1; D gene ambiguous. Germline V gives CDR1 MNHNS, CDR2 SASEGT. This CDR3 contains 17 residues. The ends were cut back, 8 bases at V and 6 bases at J, with 26 bases in the middle. The CDR3 DNA reads TGTGCCAGCCGCCCCAATTTGTACTCCCTTTTGGGCAATGAGCAGTTCTTC. This codes for CASRPNLYSLLGNEQFF.

This clonotype has just a few counts. CDR3: CASSEQWGAWTDTQYF. For the CDR3, the DNA is TGTGCCAGCAGCGAACAATGGGGCGCGTGGACAGATACGCAGTATTTT. The rearrangement joins TRBV7-2 to TRBJ2-3; a weak D match, TRBD1 (5 bases). The germline V gene encodes CDR1 SGHTA and CDR2 FQGNSA. The CDR3 sequence is 16 residues long. Deletions cut 5 bases from V and 3 bases from J, with 18 bases between.

The V and J genes are TRBV2 and TRBJ2-3; D gene uncertain. The V end lost 6 bases, the J end lost 4 bases, and 11 bases lay between the germline ends. Germline CDR1 is SNHLY and CDR2 is FYNNEI. The CDR3 runs to 13 residues. In DNA, the CDR3 is TGTGCCAGCAGGAGTAGCTCAGCAGATACGCAGTATTTT. This encodes CASRSSSADTQYF.

This chain links TRBV5-1 with TRBJ2-3, with 12 bases identical to TRBD1. With V trimmed by 2 bases and J by 4 bases, 5 bases remained unmatched. The CDR3 is made up of 16 amino acids. Germline V gives CDR1 SGHRS, CDR2 YFSETQ. The CDR3 nucleotides read TGCGCCAGCAGCTTACCCGGGACAGGGGGCGCAGATACGCAGTATTTT. This gives the protein CASSLPGTGGADTQYF.

This clonotype has a single count. The V and J genes are TRBV7-2 and TRBJ2-5; a possible D gene is TRBD2 (6 bases). The CDR3 has 17 residues. CDR1 SGHTA and CDR2 FQGNSA come from the germline V gene. Trimming removed 1 base from V and 1 base from J, with 16 bases in between. This CDR3 reads CASSLGLSGVSQETQYF. The CDR3 DNA sequence: TGTGCCAGCAGCTTAGGGCTATCGGGAGTTTCCCAAGAGACCCAGTACTTC. Drawing the rest from reference TRBV7-2 and TRBJ2-5, the complete variable domain is GAGVSQSPSNKVTEKGKDVELRCDPISGHTALYWYRQSLGQGLEFLIYFQGNSAPDKSGLPSDRFSAERTGGSVSTLTIQRTQQEDSAVYLCASSLGLSGVSQETQYFGPGTRLLVL.

The chain uses TRBV20-1 and TRBJ2-3; 8 positions match TRBD2. This CDR3 comprises 15 residues. CDR1 is DFQATT, CDR2 SNEGSKA, per germline (reference sequence). J lost 2 bases, V lost 6 bases, and 10 bases had no gene match. CDR3 coding DNA: TGCAGTGCCCCCCAAGCGGGAGCGAACACAGATACGCAGTATTTT. Amino acids: CSAPQAGANTDTQYF.

The chain combines TRBV6-6 with TRBJ2-3, with D maybe TRBD1 (5 bases). Germline V gene lookup returns CDR1 MNHNY and CDR2 SVGAGI (reference sequence). CDR3 size: 15 residues. V was clipped by 6 bases and J by 0 bases, with 13 bases between them. CDR3 sequence: CASSPRAGSTDTQYF. As DNA, the CDR3 is TGTGCCAGCAGCCCCCGGGCAGGGAGCACAGATACGCAGTATTTT.